This T cell receptor (beta chain) originates from a study of T cells in Graves' hyperthyroidism and ophthalmopathy. Study-wide background: Peripheral blood draws took place at initial diagnosis, ahead of any treatment.

On this clonotype itself: No antigen is known for it.

Study-wide results and limits: Most thyroid clonotypes expanded above 0.001 appeared in blood too. Before onset, ophthalmopathy was predicted by the model a median around 6.2 months earlier.

Fresh peripheral blood, approximately 10 ml, yielded the PBMCs. The length of the CDR3 is 15 residues. V lost 0 bases, J lost 7 bases, and 12 bases lay in between. Germline V gene lookup returns CDR1 SEHNR and CDR2 FQNEAQ (reference sequence). Researchers amplified the TCR beta CDR3 regions from RNA transcripts. During a first-round RT-PCR of the TCR CDR3, the HTBI primer set was used. TCRdb reprocessed the multiplex PCR reads with MiXCR, giving one entry per CDR3 protein. The sample includes about 640,000 distinct CDR3 sequences, roughly 20% of them seen just once. The TCR originated in a man aged 25 to 40 with Graves' ophthalmopathy. Sequencing was carried out using blood. The rearrangement links TRBV7-9 to TRBJ1-4; D gene unclear. The CDR3, as DNA: TGTGCCAGCAGCTTAGCCGTGGGCCGTGTTGAAAAACTGTTTTTT. Protein: CASSLAVGRVEKLFF.